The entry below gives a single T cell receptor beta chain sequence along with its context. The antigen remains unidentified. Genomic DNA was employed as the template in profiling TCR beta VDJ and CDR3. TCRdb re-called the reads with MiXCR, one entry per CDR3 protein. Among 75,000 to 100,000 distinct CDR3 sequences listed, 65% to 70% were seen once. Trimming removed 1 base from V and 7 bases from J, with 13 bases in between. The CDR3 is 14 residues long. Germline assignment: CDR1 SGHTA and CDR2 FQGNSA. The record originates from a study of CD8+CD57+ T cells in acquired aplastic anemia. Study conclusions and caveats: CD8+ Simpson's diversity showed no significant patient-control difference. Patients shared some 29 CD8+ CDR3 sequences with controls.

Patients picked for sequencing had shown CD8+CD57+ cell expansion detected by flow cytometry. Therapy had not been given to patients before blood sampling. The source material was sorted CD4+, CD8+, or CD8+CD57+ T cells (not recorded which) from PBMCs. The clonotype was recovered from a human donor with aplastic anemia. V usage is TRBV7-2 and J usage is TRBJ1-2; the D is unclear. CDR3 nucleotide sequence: TGTGCCAGCAGCTTAGAGTCCACAGTTAGTGGCTACACCTTC. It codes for CASSLESTVSGYTF.